This is a list of T cell receptor beta chains from one sample in a study of a mutant IDH1 vaccine in newly diagnosed glioma. Measured with immunoSEQ multiplex PCR; TCRdb has only the in-frame clones, and not every one. The table has 60,000 to 75,000 clones, more than 80% seen once. No cognate antigen is known for these TCRs. Source: PBMCs, taken from a glioma patient whose treatment included an IDH1 peptide vaccine. Receptors originate from a man younger than 40 with glioma. CDR3s include the opening cysteine and the closing phenylalanine or tryptophan. A D gene is named only where the DNA matches it firmly. Clone size is shown for a subset of rows, as once, few, many or a class of expanded clone.

v_gene	len	j_gene	d_gene	abundance	CDR3nt	CDR3aa
TRBV9	15	TRBJ1-1	-	few	TGTGCCAGCAGCGTAGACGGGGGAGGAAACACTGAAGCTTTCTTT	CASSVDGGGNTEAFF
TRBV7-8	15	TRBJ1-3	TRBD1	once	TGTGCCAGCAGCGCCCAGGACAGGCATATACGGGCCATATATTTT	CASSAQDRHIRAIYF
TRBV25-1	12	TRBJ1-2	-	once	TGTGCCAGCAGTGAATTGAACAGCGGCTACACCTTC	CASSELNSGYTF
TRBV2	17	TRBJ1-6	-	-	TGTGCCAGCGAGGCAGGCGGCCCAGAGCGAAGTTATTCACCCCTCCACTTT	CASEAGGPERSYSPLHF
TRBV2	15	TRBJ2-2	TRBD2	few	TGTGCCAGCATGGAACAACCGGGAGGGTCCGGGGAGCTGTTTTTT	CASMEQPGGSGELFF
TRBV28	13	TRBJ2-7	-	few	TGTGCCAGCCTCTCATTCGGGGCCTACGAGCAGTACTTC	CASLSFGAYEQYF
TRBV6-5	13	TRBJ2-7	-	-	TGTGCCAGCAGTTACGGGCGGACTTACGAGCAGTACTTC	CASSYGRTYEQYF
TRBV11-2	15	TRBJ2-7	-	-	TGTGCCAGCAGTTCCGAGCAGGGTCTCCCCTACGAGCAGTACTTC	CASSSEQGLPYEQYF
TRBV7-2	14	TRBJ1-2	TRBD1	-	TGTGCCAGCAGCCCCGGGACAGGGGTGTATGGCTACACCTTC	CASSPGTGVYGYTF
TRBV6-5	15	TRBJ2-2	-	once	TGTGCCAGCAGTTACCGGGTAACGAACACCGGGGAGCTGTTTTTT	CASSYRVTNTGELFF
TRBV2	16	TRBJ1-2	-	-	TGTGCCAGCAGTGAAGGTCCGGGTAGGGGCAGCTATGGCTACACCTTC	CASSEGPGRGSYGYTF
TRBV7-9	15	TRBJ1-6	-	once	TGTGCCACCAGCTTAGATGGCAGGAATAATTCACCCCTCCACTTT	CATSLDGRNNSPLHF
TRBV29-1	15	TRBJ1-2	-	-	TGCAGCGCAACGTCCTTGTCGGGGGGTACCTATGGCTACACCTTC	CSATSLSGGTYGYTF
TRBV5-1	15	TRBJ1-1	-	-	TGCGCCAGCCGCCAAAGTGGGGGGCTTAGGACTGAAGCTTTCTTT	CASRQSGGLRTEAFF
TRBV5-4	15	TRBJ2-7	-	-	TGTGCCAGCAGCCCTGGACAGTCTGGAGTGGACGAGCAGTACTTC	CASSPGQSGVDEQYF
TRBV9	14	TRBJ1-1	-	once	TGTGCCAGCAGCGTCAGGGGCGGGAACACTGAAGCTTTCTTT	CASSVRGGNTEAFF
TRBV19	14	TRBJ1-6	TRBD1	-	TGTGCCAGTAGAATGACAGGGCGAAATTCACCCCTCCACTTT	CASRMTGRNSPLHF
TRBV5-4	15	TRBJ2-1	TRBD1	-	TGTGCCAGCAGTCCCTGGGGACAGGGGGCAGGGGAGCAGTTCTTC	CASSPWGQGAGEQFF
TRBV7-2	14	TRBJ2-2	-	-	TGTGCCAGCAGCTCGGGACGGCCCACCGGGGAGCTGTTTTTT	CASSSGRPTGELFF
TRBV6-6	14	TRBJ2-7	-	-	TGTGCCAGCAGTTACTCGATCGGATACTACGAGCAGTACTTC	CASSYSIGYYEQYF
TRBV4-1	16	TRBJ2-3	TRBD2	-	TGCGCCAGCAGCCCCACTAGCGGGAGAAGCGCAGATACGCAGTATTTT	CASSPTSGRSADTQYF
TRBV28	14	TRBJ2-2	TRBD1	-	TGTGCCAGCAGTTTGGACAGGGGCTCCGGGGAGCTGTTTTTT	CASSLDRGSGELFF
TRBV5-4	15	TRBJ2-7	TRBD1	-	TGTGCCAGCAGCTTGGGGGAACGGGACAGGGCCGAGCAGTACTTC	CASSLGERDRAEQYF
TRBV29-1	13	TRBJ2-5	TRBD2	-	TGCAGCGTAGGACTAGCGGGAACAGAGACCCAGTACTTC	CSVGLAGTETQYF
TRBV6-4	16	TRBJ1-5	TRBD1	-	TGTGCCAGCAGTTTTACCCGGGACAGGGGGATTCAGCCCCAGCATTTT	CASSFTRDRGIQPQHF
TRBV5-1	14	TRBJ2-3	-	once	TGCGCCAGCAGCTCGGCCCTGGGGTCGGATACGCAGTATTTT	CASSSALGSDTQYF
TRBV7-8	17	TRBJ1-2	-	-	TGTGCCAGCTCTGCCCCTTTTGGTGCAGGGGCCAACTATGGCTACACCTTC	CASSAPFGAGANYGYTF
TRBV9	16	TRBJ2-3	TRBD2	-	TGTGCCAGCAGCTTACGACTAGCGGGGGGCACAGATACGCAGTATTTT	CASSLRLAGGTDTQYF
TRBV7-6	15	TRBJ2-5	-	once	TGTGCCAGCAGCACCGTTCGGACCTCCCAAGAGACCCAGTACTTC	CASSTVRTSQETQYF
TRBV30	13	TRBJ1-1	-	once	TGTGCCTGGAAGCGGTCCATGAACACTGAAGCTTTCTTT	CAWKRSMNTEAFF
TRBV11-3	14	TRBJ1-1	-	-	TGTGCCAGCAGTGCAGACTCATTTAACACTGAAGCTTTCTTT	CASSADSFNTEAFF
TRBV5-4	14	TRBJ2-5	TRBD1	-	TGTGCCAGCAGCCGAGGGGGCGTACAAGAGACCCAGTACTTC	CASSRGGVQETQYF
TRBV5-1	13	TRBJ1-2	-	-	TGCGCCAGCAGCTTAAACACTAACTATGGCTACACCTTC	CASSLNTNYGYTF
TRBV29-1	13	TRBJ1-1	-	few	TGCAGCGTTGAGATGAATTCCCTTCGCGGGGCTTTCTTT	CSVEMNSLRGAFF